This T cell receptor (beta chain) originates from a study of CD8+CD57+ T cells in acquired aplastic anemia. Investigators profiled TCR beta VDJ and CDR3 from genomic DNA template. TCRdb re-called the reads with MiXCR, one entry per CDR3 protein. The sample lists about 220,000 distinct CDR3 sequences; 34% were seen once. Points from the study as a whole: Both patients and controls carried the same twenty-nine CD8+ CDR3 sequences. Patients and controls had CD8+ Simpson's diversity values that were not significantly distinct.

In regard to this clonotype: The antigen is not known.

Sequencing input: sorted CD4+, CD8+, or CD8+CD57+ T cells (not recorded which) from PBMCs. The TCR comes from a human donor in good health, serving as a control.

CDR3 DNA: TGTGCCAGCAACGGCGGGGCAGGGTTGCCCGAGCAGTACTTC. Amino acid sequence: CASNGGAGLPEQYF. The rearrangement uses TRBV11-2 and TRBJ2-7, with TRBD2 as a possible D gene (6 bases). This CDR3 has 14 residues. V was shortened by 7 bases and J by 6 bases, with 19 bases between the two germline ends. From germline, CDR1 is SGHAT and CDR2 FQNNGV.